The next 9 T cell receptor beta chains were all read from a single sample in a study of CXCR3-negative and CXCR3-positive naive CD8 T cells. The authors prepared UMI-labeled TRB cDNA libraries by 5' RACE. No DNA is given; TCRdb re-called the 5' RACE reads and lists each CDR3 protein once. The clone table shows about 82,000 distinct CDR3 sequences, with the ten largest holding 0.9% to 1.2%. The sequenced sample consisted of naive CXCR3- CD8+ T cells from blood. The sample's subset: CD45RO-CCR7+CD27+CD95- naive CD8+ T cells lacking CXCR3 (TNR3-). The receptors here all came from a human donor in good health. Some clones in this sample may be carry-over from other donors' samples.

The gene calls are TRBV4-3 and TRBJ1-6. This CDR3 contains 12 residues. Germline V lookup: CDR1 LGHNA, CDR2 YSLEER. The chain's CDR3 is CASSQAVKALHF.

This sequence joins TRBV30 and TRBJ1-1; the D call from TCRdb, TRBD1, cannot be confirmed without DNA. The germline V gene has CDR1 GTSNPN and CDR2 SVGIG (reference sequence). The CDR3 runs to 13 residues. The chain's CDR3 is CAWDGQPNTEAFF.

The gene calls are TRBV3-1 and TRBJ2-3. Germline loops: CDR1 LGHDT, CDR2 YNNKEL (reference sequence). The CDR3 runs to 14 residues. This chain's CDR3 is CASSQDLETDTQYF.

The chain carries TRBV12-3 or TRBV12-4 and TRBJ2-7; TCRdb's D call of TRBD1 is untestable without DNA. CDR3 size: 15 residues. This CDR3 is CASSTGQGAAYEQYF.

This chain joins TRBV15 and TRBJ1-1; TCRdb indicates TRBD1, and absent DNA this call remains unverified. The CDR3 is 15 amino acids. The V gene's germline CDR1 is LNHNV and CDR2 YYDKDF (reference sequence). CDR3 in amino acids: CATSRASRGAEEAFF. Based on the CDR3 plus reference TRBV15 and TRBJ1-1, the full variable domain is DAMVIQNPRYQVTQFGKPVTLSCSQTLNHNVMYWYQQKSSQAPKLLFHYYDKDFNNEADTPDNFQSRRPNTSFCFLDIRSPGLGDTAMYLCATSRASRGAEEAFFGQGTRLTVV.

The chain uses TRBV29-1 and TRBJ1-1. This CDR3 spans 15 amino acids. Germline values: CDR1 SQVTM, CDR2 ANQGSEA. Here the CDR3 reads CSVERYLGSNTEAFF.

J is TRBJ1-5 and V is TRBV28. CDR1 and CDR2 from the germline V gene are MDHEN and SYDVKM. This CDR3 is 15 amino acids long. The chain's CDR3 is CAGNKEVEINQPQHF. Drawing the rest from reference TRBV28 and TRBJ1-5, the complete variable domain is DVKVTQSSRYLVKRTGEKVFLECVQDMDHENMFWYRQDPGLGLRLIYFSYDVKMKEKGDIPEGYSVSREKKERFSLILESASTNQTSMYLCAGNKEVEINQPQHFGDGTRLSIL.

CDR3 sequence: CASSLTQRDIDEQFF. The chain carries TRBV7-9 and TRBJ2-1; lacking DNA, the TRBD2 call made by TCRdb goes unchecked. This CDR3 region has 15 residues. Per germline, CDR1 SEHNR and CDR2 FQNEAQ (reference sequence).

The J gene is TRBJ2-7, the V gene TRBV7-6; TCRdb outputs TRBD1, but without DNA this stays unchecked. CDR1 is SGHVS, CDR2 FNYEAQ, per germline. This CDR3 is 15 amino acids long. This CDR3 is CASSVDGTGSREQYF.